This T cell receptor beta chain comes out of a study of Ad26.COV2.S vaccination and SARS-CoV-2 variants. Whole-study context: The donor belonged to the COV1001 Ad26.COV2.S trial arm. Study-level points and caveats: Breadth of non-spike TCRs did not differ between vaccinees and placebo recipients. Placebo recipients trailed vaccine recipients in spike-specific TCR breadth.

Described treatment: around 19 received Ad26.COV2.S at low or high dose, single or two shots; 5 received placebo; per-sample allocation not given. Collection of the samples took place on day 63 after the first injection of vaccine or placebo. With regard to this clone: What it binds is not known.

This CDR3 has 13 residues. Germline lookup yields CDR1 MNHEY and CDR2 SVGAGI. V dropped 7 bases and J dropped 4 bases, with 13 bases sitting between them. This table comes from immunoSEQ multiplex PCR, and its TCRdb copy is limited to in-frame clones, with some not included. Among 300,000 to 400,000 clones, more than 85% were seen once, and the ten largest hold approximately 5%. The source of this sequence is a person aged 18 to 65 who received the Ad26.COV2.S COVID-19 vaccine or a placebo. V and J are TRBV6-5 and TRBJ1-2, with a possible D match to TRBD1 (5 bases). Sequenced material: peripheral blood, taken in a trial of Ad26.COV2.S vaccine versus placebo. This chain's CDR3 is CASTKGTVYGYTF. For the CDR3, the DNA is TGTGCCAGCACCAAAGGGACGGTCTATGGCTACACCTTC.